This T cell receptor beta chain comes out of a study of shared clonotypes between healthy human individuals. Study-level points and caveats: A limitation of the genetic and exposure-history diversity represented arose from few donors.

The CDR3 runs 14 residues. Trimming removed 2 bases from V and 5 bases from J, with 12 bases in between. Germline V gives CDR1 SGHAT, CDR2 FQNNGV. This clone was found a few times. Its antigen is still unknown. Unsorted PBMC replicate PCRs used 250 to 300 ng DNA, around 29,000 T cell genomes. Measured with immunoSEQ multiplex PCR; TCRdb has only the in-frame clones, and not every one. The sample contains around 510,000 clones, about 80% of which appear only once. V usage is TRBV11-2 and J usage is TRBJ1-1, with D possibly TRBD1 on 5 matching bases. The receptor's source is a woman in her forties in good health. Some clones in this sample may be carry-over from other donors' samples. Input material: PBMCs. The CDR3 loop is CASSLYGADTEAFF. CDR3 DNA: TGTGCCAGCAGCTTATACGGGGCTGATACTGAAGCTTTCTTT.